The rows below give T cell receptor beta chains drawn from one sample of a study of blood T cell repertoires in COVID-19. Some clones are missing from TCRdb's copy, which holds only in-frame ones; the method was immunoSEQ multiplex PCR. The sample has around 270,000 clones, approximately 81% seen once. The sequenced sample was peripheral blood. The receptors were sampled from a man aged 55 to 70 with acute or convalescent COVID-19. Both conserved end residues are part of each CDR3. Fields, in order: D gene, V gene, clone size, J gene, CDR3 protein, CDR3 DNA. D genes are given only for firm matches. Not all rows give a size; the values are once, few, many and, for expanded clones, a class.

D: TRBD2
V: TRBV9
size: once
J: TRBJ2-1
CDR3: CASSVGRAGVHNEQFF
DNA: TGTGCCAGCAGCGTAGGAAGAGCGGGGGTCCACAATGAGCAGTTCTTC

D: -
V: TRBV5-4
size: -
J: TRBJ1-3
CDR3: CASSWGSGNTIYF
DNA: TGTGCCAGCAGTTGGGGCTCCGGAAACACCATATATTTT

D: -
V: TRBV9
size: -
J: TRBJ1-1
CDR3: CASSPRQTNTEAFF
DNA: TGTGCCAGCAGCCCTCGACAGACGAACACTGAAGCTTTCTTT

D: -
V: TRBV5-1
size: once
J: TRBJ2-5
CDR3: CASSPGTVRETQYF
DNA: TGCGCCAGCAGCCCAGGGACTGTGCGAGAGACCCAGTACTTC

D: -
V: TRBV7-9
size: -
J: TRBJ2-3
CDR3: CASSVGRGDTQYF
DNA: TGTGCCAGCAGCGTCGGCAGGGGTGATACGCAGTATTTT

D: TRBD1
V: TRBV5-1
size: -
J: TRBJ1-2
CDR3: CASSHRDRVVGYTF
DNA: TGCGCCAGCAGCCACCGGGACAGGGTAGTCGGCTACACCTTC

D: -
V: TRBV14
size: -
J: TRBJ1-5
CDR3: CASSQGASPQHF
DNA: TGTGCCAGCAGCCAAGGGGCTTCGCCCCAGCATTTT

D: TRBD1
V: TRBV5-1
size: once
J: TRBJ1-2
CDR3: CASKEGQAGRGYGYTF
DNA: TGCGCCAGCAAAGAGGGACAGGCGGGCCGGGGCTATGGCTACACCTTC

D: -
V: TRBV7-8
size: -
J: TRBJ2-3
CDR3: CASSDQGGTDTQYF
DNA: TGTGCCAGCAGCGACCAAGGGGGCACAGATACGCAGTATTTT

D: TRBD1
V: TRBV4-3
size: once
J: TRBJ1-4
CDR3: CASSHLQGATNEKLFF
DNA: TGCGCCAGCAGCCACTTACAGGGGGCAACTAATGAAAAACTGTTTTTT

D: -
V: TRBV7-9
size: -
J: TRBJ2-3
CDR3: CASSLDVGGYSTDTQYF
DNA: TGTGCCAGCAGCTTAGACGTAGGCGGGTATAGCACAGATACGCAGTATTTT

D: TRBD2
V: TRBV30
size: -
J: TRBJ2-3
CDR3: CAWSVAGGPGSTDTQYF
DNA: TGTGCCTGGAGTGTAGCGGGGGGGCCGGGTAGCACAGATACGCAGTATTTT

D: -
V: TRBV18
size: -
J: TRBJ1-3
CDR3: CASSPFAEGDGNTIYF
DNA: TGTGCCAGCTCACCCTTCGCGGAGGGTGATGGAAACACCATATATTTT

D: -
V: TRBV6-1
size: -
J: TRBJ1-2
CDR3: CASREAGTSNYGYTF
DNA: TGTGCCAGCAGGGAAGCCGGGACATCTAACTATGGCTACACCTTC

D: TRBD1
V: TRBV29-1
size: -
J: TRBJ2-7
CDR3: CSVGQGADEQYF
DNA: TGCAGCGTTGGACAGGGGGCCGACGAGCAGTACTTC

D: TRBD2
V: TRBV28
size: -
J: TRBJ2-7
CDR3: CASQSAGGPLGYEQYF
DNA: TGTGCCAGTCAATCAGCGGGAGGGCCTTTGGGCTACGAGCAGTACTTC

D: -
V: TRBV3-1/TRBV3-2
size: -
J: TRBJ2-7
CDR3: CASSPDGYEQYF
DNA: TGTGCCAGCAGCCCCGACGGGTACGAGCAGTACTTC

D: -
V: TRBV18
size: -
J: TRBJ2-1
CDR3: CASSPPERAEQFF
DNA: TGTGCCAGCTCACCACCGGAGCGGGCTGAGCAGTTCTTC

D: TRBD1
V: TRBV7-6
size: -
J: TRBJ2-5
CDR3: CASSSGQGMRWQETQYF
DNA: TGTGCCAGCAGCTCAGGACAGGGGATGCGGTGGCAAGAGACCCAGTACTTC

D: TRBD1
V: TRBV5-1
size: few
J: TRBJ2-3
CDR3: CASSWVQGHIGTDTQYF
DNA: TGCGCCAGCAGCTGGGTACAGGGGCACATTGGCACAGATACGCAGTATTTT

D: -
V: TRBV9
size: -
J: TRBJ1-5
CDR3: CASSVDSYPNQPQHF
DNA: TGTGCCAGCAGCGTAGACAGTTACCCTAATCAGCCCCAGCATTTT

D: -
V: TRBV12-3/TRBV12-4
size: -
J: TRBJ2-1
CDR3: CASSFRGDEQFF
DNA: TGTGCCAGCAGTTTTAGGGGTGATGAGCAGTTCTTC

D: -
V: TRBV28
size: -
J: TRBJ2-1
CDR3: CASTTEPGRGNEQFF
DNA: TGTGCCAGCACCACAGAGCCGGGCAGGGGCAATGAGCAGTTCTTC

D: TRBD1
V: TRBV30
size: few
J: TRBJ2-7
CDR3: CAWNWDSSYEQYF
DNA: TGTGCCTGGAATTGGGACAGCAGCTACGAGCAGTACTTC

D: TRBD1
V: TRBV11-3
size: -
J: TRBJ2-2
CDR3: CASRQGAGTGELFF
DNA: TGTGCCAGCAGACAGGGGGCGGGCACCGGGGAGCTGTTTTTT

D: TRBD2
V: TRBV5-4
size: -
J: TRBJ2-1
CDR3: CASSKTSLNEQFF
DNA: TGTGCCAGCAGCAAGACTAGCCTGAATGAGCAGTTCTTC

D: -
V: TRBV3-1/TRBV3-2
size: -
J: TRBJ2-5
CDR3: CASSQGEVRWETQYF
DNA: TGTGCCAGCAGCCAAGGTGAGGTGAGGTGGGAGACCCAGTACTTC

D: -
V: TRBV9
size: -
J: TRBJ1-4
CDR3: CASSLRGAANEKLFF
DNA: TGTGCCAGCAGCCTTCGCGGTGCCGCTAATGAAAAACTGTTTTTT

D: TRBD2
V: TRBV27
size: -
J: TRBJ2-3
CDR3: CASSPLGLAGTSTDTQYF
DNA: TGTGCCAGCAGTCCTCTGGGACTAGCGGGCACTAGCACAGATACGCAGTATTTT

D: TRBD1
V: TRBV9
size: -
J: TRBJ2-3
CDR3: CASSGGQGSSDTQYF
DNA: TGTGCCAGCAGCGGCGGACAGGGTTCATCAGATACGCAGTATTTT

D: TRBD2
V: TRBV19
size: few
J: TRBJ2-2
CDR3: CATGTSGTNTGELFF
DNA: TGTGCCACCGGGACTAGCGGGACGAACACCGGGGAGCTGTTTTTT

D: TRBD1
V: TRBV5-4
size: few
J: TRBJ2-5
CDR3: CASSRDRGTTQYF
DNA: TGTGCCAGCAGTAGGGACAGGGGAACGACCCAGTACTTC

D: -
V: TRBV18
size: -
J: TRBJ2-3
CDR3: CASSPLAVSGGADTQYF
DNA: TGTGCCAGCTCACCGCTAGCGGTGTCCGGGGGCGCAGATACGCAGTATTTT

D: -
V: TRBV30
size: -
J: TRBJ1-2
CDR3: CAWSVAKNYGYTF
DNA: TGTGCCTGGAGTGTAGCCAAGAACTATGGCTACACCTTC

D: TRBD2
V: TRBV24-1
size: -
J: TRBJ2-1
CDR3: CATSDSSGRTYNEQFF
DNA: TGTGCCACCAGTGATTCTAGCGGGAGGACATACAATGAGCAGTTCTTC

D: -
V: TRBV7-9
size: once
J: TRBJ2-2
CDR3: CASSPRLLNTGELFF
DNA: TGTGCCAGCAGCCCACGACTTCTTAACACCGGGGAGCTGTTTTTT

D: -
V: TRBV29-1
size: -
J: TRBJ1-1
CDR3: CSVAPGPKAFF
DNA: TGCAGCGTCGCCCCGGGTCCCAAAGCTTTCTTT

D: -
V: TRBV6-5
size: -
J: TRBJ1-2
CDR3: CASTSPAAANYGYTF
DNA: TGTGCCAGCACCTCCCCGGCGGCTGCTAACTATGGCTACACCTTC

D: -
V: TRBV6-2/TRBV6-3
size: -
J: TRBJ1-2
CDR3: CASSYAGQPYGYTF
DNA: TGTGCCAGCAGTTACGCAGGACAACCCTATGGCTACACCTTC

D: TRBD1
V: TRBV10-2
size: -
J: TRBJ1-1
CDR3: CASKGLETGGHTEAFF
DNA: TGCGCCAGCAAGGGGTTGGAGACAGGGGGACACACTGAAGCTTTCTTT

D: TRBD1
V: TRBV5-1
size: -
J: TRBJ1-2
CDR3: CASSPGTGGRDYGYTF
DNA: TGCGCCAGCAGCCCGGGGACAGGGGGACGAGACTATGGCTACACCTTC

D: TRBD1
V: TRBV7-9
size: -
J: TRBJ1-5
CDR3: CASRTGQGGNQPQHF
DNA: TGTGCCAGCAGGACCGGACAGGGCGGCAATCAGCCCCAGCATTTT

D: -
V: TRBV27
size: -
J: TRBJ2-1
CDR3: CASSLWGEGGNNEQFF
DNA: TGTGCCAGCAGTTTATGGGGCGAAGGCGGGAACAATGAGCAGTTCTTC

D: -
V: TRBV2
size: once
J: TRBJ2-1
CDR3: CASTARGKKLDEQFF
DNA: TGTGCCAGCACGGCGCGCGGGAAAAAACTGGATGAGCAGTTCTTC

D: TRBD2
V: TRBV28
size: -
J: TRBJ2-1
CDR3: CASSSIGLALPYNEQFF
DNA: TGTGCCAGCAGTTCAATCGGACTAGCCCTACCCTACAATGAGCAGTTCTTC

D: -
V: TRBV30
size: -
J: TRBJ2-3
CDR3: CAWSLGGGTDTQYF
DNA: TGTGCCTGGAGCCTCGGCGGGGGCACAGATACGCAGTATTTT

D: TRBD2
V: TRBV7-2
size: -
J: TRBJ2-7
CDR3: CASSPGGGGGYEQYF
DNA: TGTGCCAGCAGCCCCGGCGGCGGGGGGGGTTACGAGCAGTACTTC

D: TRBD2
V: TRBV7-9
size: -
J: TRBJ2-7
CDR3: CALRTGTSGTVNSYEQYF
DNA: TGTGCCTTACGCACCGGGACTAGCGGGACCGTGAATTCCTACGAGCAGTACTTC

D: -
V: TRBV13
size: few
J: TRBJ2-3
CDR3: CASSLDRTGDTQYF
DNA: TGTGCCAGCAGCTTAGATAGGACGGGGGATACGCAGTATTTT

D: TRBD1
V: TRBV11-2
size: few
J: TRBJ1-2
CDR3: CASSPGQGAFYGYTF
DNA: TGTGCCAGCAGCCCGGGACAGGGGGCGTTCTATGGCTACACCTTC

D: TRBD1
V: TRBV6-1
size: -
J: TRBJ1-2
CDR3: CASSDGQGVYGYTF
DNA: TGTGCCAGCAGTGACGGACAGGGGGTCTATGGCTACACCTTC

D: -
V: TRBV3-1/TRBV3-2
size: -
J: TRBJ2-3
CDR3: CASSQGSAREQYF
DNA: TGTGCCAGCAGCCAAGGCAGCGCGCGGGAGCAGTATTTT

D: -
V: TRBV2
size: -
J: TRBJ1-6
CDR3: CASSVDRQINSPLHF
DNA: TGTGCCAGCAGTGTAGATCGACAGATTAATTCACCCCTCCACTTT

D: -
V: TRBV9
size: -
J: TRBJ2-7
CDR3: CASSVAPNRDYEQYF
DNA: TGTGCCAGCAGCGTAGCCCCCAACAGGGACTACGAGCAGTACTTC

D: TRBD2
V: TRBV11-3
size: -
J: TRBJ2-1
CDR3: CASSLEASGSYEQFF
DNA: TGTGCCAGCAGCTTAGAGGCTAGCGGGAGCTATGAGCAGTTCTTC